Below, 8 T cell receptor beta chains from the same sample are listed, as sequenced in a study of blood T cell repertoires in COVID-19. The protocol was immunoSEQ multiplex PCR, while the TCRdb copy is restricted to in-frame clones and leaves out a portion. The sample lists around 100,000 clones, more than 70% occurring once. Sequenced: peripheral blood. The source is a human donor in a cohort sampled during active COVID-19.

The chain carries TRBV4-1 and TRBJ1-2, with 10 nucleotides matching TRBD1. CDR1 and CDR2 from the germline V gene are MGHRA and YSYEKL. This CDR3 contains 15 residues. J gave up 8 bases and V 4 bases, and 10 bases lay outside the gene matches. The CDR3 DNA follows: TGCGCCAGCAGCCCCCGACAGGGGGCCCCCTTGGGCTACACCTTC. Its protein product is CASSPRQGAPLGYTF.

On this clone: This CDR3 is also generated by other DNA sequences in the sample. Written as DNA, the CDR3 is TGTGCCAGCAGCCGTGGACAGGGGGCCCCCTACGAGCAGTACTTC. It yields the protein CASSRGQGAPYEQYF. The chain carries TRBV5-4 and TRBJ2-7; 11 bases align to TRBD1. The CDR3 spans 15 residues. Germline CDR1 SGHNT, CDR2 YYREEE (reference sequence). V was pared by 4 bases and J by 2 bases, with 5 bases of the junction left unmatched.

V and J are TRBV6-5 and TRBJ1-4; D remains unclear. Germline V CDR1 and CDR2: MNHEY, SVGAGI. Trimming took 8 bases from V and 4 from J, leaving 14 bases between them. The CDR3 contains 14 residues. The chain's CDR3 is CASSTGQDNEKLFF. The DNA for the CDR3 is TGTGCCAGCTCCACCGGTCAGGATAATGAAAAACTGTTTTTT.

The chain recombines TRBV19 with TRBJ1-2, with 7 bases fitting TRBD1. The CDR3 spans 14 residues. The V gene's germline CDR1 is LNHDA and CDR2 SQIVND (reference sequence). After removal of 5 bases from V and 8 bases from J, the junction contained 11 bases not matched to a gene. The CDR3, as DNA: TGTGCCAGTAGTTCGCAGGCGACAGGGATCGGCTACACCTTC. Amino acid sequence: CASSSQATGIGYTF.

V is TRBV20-1 and J is TRBJ2-1, with 8 bases identical to TRBD2. The V segment lost 3 bases and the J segment 0 bases; nucleotides outside the gene matches: 7. CDR1 is DFQATT and CDR2 is SNEGSKA in the germline V gene (reference sequence). The CDR3 sequence is 16 residues long. The CDR3 sequence is CSASGSSGISYNEQFF. CDR3 bases: TGCAGTGCTAGTGGGAGTAGCGGGATCTCCTACAATGAGCAGTTCTTC.

This chain connects TRBV29-1 to TRBJ1-1; D possibly corresponds to TRBD1 (6 bases). The length of the CDR3 is 15 residues. V gave up 5 bases and J gave up 1 base, with 17 bases separating them. Germline V lookup: CDR1 SQVTM, CDR2 ANQGSEA. CDR3 nucleotide sequence: TGCAGCGTTTTACCACGAACAGGGACGAACACTGAAGCTTTCTTT. Protein sequence: CSVLPRTGTNTEAFF.

The chain carries TRBV27 and TRBJ2-1; 11 bases match TRBD2. V gave up 2 bases and J gave up 3 bases; unmatched junction bases: 6. The germline CDR1 and CDR2 sequences are MNHEY and SMNVEV (reference sequence). This CDR3 has 17 amino acids. The CDR3 bases are TGTGCCAGCAGTTTAGGGCTAGCGGGAGGATTCTACAATGAGCAGTTCTTC. Encoded protein: CASSLGLAGGFYNEQFF.

In its sample, this clone was seen a few times. The junction differs from germline at one of its ends, possibly a read error. The chain uses TRBV7-7 and TRBJ2-2; the D gene is possibly TRBD2 (6 bases). The CDR3 spans 15 residues. Germline assignment: CDR1 SSHAT and CDR2 FNYEAQ (reference sequence). The CDR3 DNA follows: TGTGCTAGCAGCTTCGCCACCGGGAGCACCGGGGAGCTGTTTTTT. Translating gives CASSFATGSTGELFF.